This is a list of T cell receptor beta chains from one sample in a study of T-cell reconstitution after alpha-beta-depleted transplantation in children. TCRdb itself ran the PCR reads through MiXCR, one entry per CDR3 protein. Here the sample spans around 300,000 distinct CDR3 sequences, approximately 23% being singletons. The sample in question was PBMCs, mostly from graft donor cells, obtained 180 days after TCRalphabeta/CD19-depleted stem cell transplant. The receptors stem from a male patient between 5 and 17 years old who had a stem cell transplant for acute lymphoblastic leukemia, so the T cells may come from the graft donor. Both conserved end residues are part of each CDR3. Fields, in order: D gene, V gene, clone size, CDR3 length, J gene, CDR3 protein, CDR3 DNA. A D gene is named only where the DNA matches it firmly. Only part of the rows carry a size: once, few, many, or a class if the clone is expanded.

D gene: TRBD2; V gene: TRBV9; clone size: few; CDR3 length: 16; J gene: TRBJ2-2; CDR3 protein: CASSVSSGAGTGELFF; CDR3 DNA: TGTGCCAGCAGCGTATCTAGCGGAGCGGGCACCGGGGAGCTGTTTTTT
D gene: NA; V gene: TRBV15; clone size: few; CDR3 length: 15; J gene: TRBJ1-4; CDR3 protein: CATSRDWSVGEKLFF; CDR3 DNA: TGTGCCACCAGCAGAGATTGGTCAGTCGGCGAAAAACTGTTTTTT
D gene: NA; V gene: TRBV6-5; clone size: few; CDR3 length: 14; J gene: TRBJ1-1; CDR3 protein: CASSYSGHITEAFF; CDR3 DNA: TGTGCCAGCAGTTACTCGGGACACATCACTGAAGCTTTCTTT
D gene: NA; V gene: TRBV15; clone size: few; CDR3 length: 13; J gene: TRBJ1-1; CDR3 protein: CATSRGRNTEAFF; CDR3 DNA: TGTGCCACCAGCAGAGGTAGGAACACTGAAGCTTTCTTT
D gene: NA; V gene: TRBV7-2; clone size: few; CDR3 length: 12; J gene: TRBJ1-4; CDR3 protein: CASSISREKLFF; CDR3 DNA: TGTGCCAGCAGCATAAGCCGCGAAAAACTGTTTTTT
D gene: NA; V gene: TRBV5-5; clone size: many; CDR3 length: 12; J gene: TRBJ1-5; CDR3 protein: CASSSGNQPQHF; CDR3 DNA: TGTGCCAGCAGCTCCGGGAATCAGCCCCAGCATTTT
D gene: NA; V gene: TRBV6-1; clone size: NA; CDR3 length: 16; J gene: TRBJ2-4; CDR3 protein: CASSEGGPIAKNIQYF; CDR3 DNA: TGTGCCAGCAGTGAAGGGGGTCCTATAGCCAAAAACATTCAGTACTTC
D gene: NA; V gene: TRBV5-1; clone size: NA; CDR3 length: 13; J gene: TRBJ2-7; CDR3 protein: CASRRQGAYEQYF; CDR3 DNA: TGCGCCAGCAGACGCCAGGGAGCCTACGAGCAGTACTTC
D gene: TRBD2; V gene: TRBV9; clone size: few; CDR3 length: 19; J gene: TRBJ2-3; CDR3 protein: CASSVEGGATSGRPDTQYF; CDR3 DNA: TGTGCCAGCAGCGTGGAGGGAGGAGCCACTAGCGGGAGGCCAGATACGCAGTATTTT
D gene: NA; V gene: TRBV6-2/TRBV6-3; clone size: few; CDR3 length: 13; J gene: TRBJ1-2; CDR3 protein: CASSRQTNYGYTF; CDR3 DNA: TGTGCCAGCAGTCGGCAGACTAACTATGGCTACACCTTC
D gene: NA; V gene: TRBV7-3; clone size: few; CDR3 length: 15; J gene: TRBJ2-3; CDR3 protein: CASSYAGSLSNTQYF; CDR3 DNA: TGTGCCAGCAGCTACGCGGGGTCCCTCTCCAATACGCAGTATTTT
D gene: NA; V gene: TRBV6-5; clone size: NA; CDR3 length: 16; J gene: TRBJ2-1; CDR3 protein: CASSYSGQGRYNEQFF; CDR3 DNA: TGTGCCAGCAGTTACTCGGGTCAGGGCCGTTACAATGAGCAGTTCTTC
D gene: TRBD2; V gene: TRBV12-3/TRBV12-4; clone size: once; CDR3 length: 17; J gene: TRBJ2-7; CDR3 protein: CASSLAKTSGSSYEQYF; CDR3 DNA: TGTGCCAGCAGTTTAGCTAAGACTAGCGGAAGCTCCTACGAGCAGTACTTC
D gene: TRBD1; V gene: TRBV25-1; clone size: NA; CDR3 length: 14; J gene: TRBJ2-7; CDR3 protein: CASSELGTAYEQYF; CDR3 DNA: TGTGCCAGCAGTGAATTAGGGACAGCCTACGAGCAGTACTTC
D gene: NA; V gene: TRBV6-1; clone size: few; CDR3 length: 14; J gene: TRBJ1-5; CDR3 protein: CASSEVGVNQPQHF; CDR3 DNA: TGTGCCAGCAGTGAAGTAGGGGTCAATCAGCCCCAGCATTTT
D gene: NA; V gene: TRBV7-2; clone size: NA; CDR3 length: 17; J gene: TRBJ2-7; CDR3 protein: CASSLSYLGISSDEQYF; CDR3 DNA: TGTGCCAGCAGCTTATCCTACCTTGGGATCTCCTCGGACGAGCAGTACTTC
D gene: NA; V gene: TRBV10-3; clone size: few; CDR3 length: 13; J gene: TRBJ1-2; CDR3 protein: CAIGRKGLNGYTF; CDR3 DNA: TGTGCCATCGGAAGGAAGGGGCTTAATGGCTACACCTTC
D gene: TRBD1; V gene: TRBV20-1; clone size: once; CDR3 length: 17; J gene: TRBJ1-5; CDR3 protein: CSASRQGAIYSNQPQHF; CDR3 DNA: TGCAGTGCTAGTAGACAGGGAGCTATATATAGCAATCAGCCCCAGCATTTT
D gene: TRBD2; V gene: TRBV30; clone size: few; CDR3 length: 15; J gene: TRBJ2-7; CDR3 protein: CAWSAGGTLSYEQYF; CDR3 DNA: TGTGCCTGGAGTGCGGGGGGGACGTTATCCTACGAGCAGTACTTC
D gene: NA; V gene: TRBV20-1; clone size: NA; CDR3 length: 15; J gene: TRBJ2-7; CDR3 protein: CSARDSGDFSYEQYF; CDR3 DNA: TGCAGTGCTAGAGACTCAGGGGACTTCTCCTACGAGCAGTACTTC
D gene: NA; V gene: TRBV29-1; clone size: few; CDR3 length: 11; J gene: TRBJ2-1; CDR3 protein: CSVLKVGEQFF; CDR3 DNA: TGCAGCGTTCTTAAGGTTGGTGAGCAGTTCTTC
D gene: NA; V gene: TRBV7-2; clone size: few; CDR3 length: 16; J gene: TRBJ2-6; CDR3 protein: CASSMHSYSGANVLTF; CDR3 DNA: TGTGCCAGCAGCATGCACAGCTACTCTGGGGCCAACGTCCTGACTTTC
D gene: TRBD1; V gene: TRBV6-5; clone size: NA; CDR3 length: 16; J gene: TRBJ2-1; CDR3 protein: CASSYDRGLSYNEQFF; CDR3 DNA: TGTGCCAGCAGTTATGACAGGGGGCTCTCCTACAATGAGCAGTTCTTC
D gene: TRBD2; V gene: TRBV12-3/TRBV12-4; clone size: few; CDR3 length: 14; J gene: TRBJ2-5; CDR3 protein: CASSLGTSGRTQYF; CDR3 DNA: TGTGCCAGCAGTCTCGGGACTAGCGGGAGGACCCAGTACTTC
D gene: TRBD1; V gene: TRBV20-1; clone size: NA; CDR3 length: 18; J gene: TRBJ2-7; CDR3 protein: CSARPLPGQGASSYEQYF; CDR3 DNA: TGCAGTGCGAGACCGTTACCGGGACAGGGGGCAAGCTCCTACGAGCAGTACTTC
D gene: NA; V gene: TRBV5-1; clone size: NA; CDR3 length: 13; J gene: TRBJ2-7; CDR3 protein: CASSWGKTYEQYF; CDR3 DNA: TGCGCCAGCAGCTGGGGAAAGACCTACGAGCAGTACTTC
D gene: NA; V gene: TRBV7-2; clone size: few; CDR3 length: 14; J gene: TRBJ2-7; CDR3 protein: CASSLRGRLDEQYF; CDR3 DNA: TGTGCCAGCAGCTTACGAGGCAGGCTGGACGAGCAGTACTTC
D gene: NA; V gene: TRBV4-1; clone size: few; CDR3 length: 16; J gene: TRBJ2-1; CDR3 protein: CASSQDPGGSYNEQFF; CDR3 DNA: TGCGCCAGCAGCCAAGATCCCGGGGGCTCCTACAATGAGCAGTTCTTC
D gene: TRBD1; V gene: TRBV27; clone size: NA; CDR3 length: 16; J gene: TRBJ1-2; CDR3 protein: CASSPHGQGISKGYTF; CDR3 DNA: TGTGCCAGCAGTCCTCACGGACAGGGTATAAGTAAGGGCTACACCTTC
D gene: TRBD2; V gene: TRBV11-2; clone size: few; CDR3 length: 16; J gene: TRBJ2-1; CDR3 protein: CASSSTGTSGDNEQFF; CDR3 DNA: TGTGCCAGCAGCTCAACCGGGACTAGCGGTGACAATGAGCAGTTCTTC
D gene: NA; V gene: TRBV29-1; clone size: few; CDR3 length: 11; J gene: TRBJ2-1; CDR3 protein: CSVLMYHEQFF; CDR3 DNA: TGCAGCGTTTTGATGTACCATGAGCAGTTCTTC
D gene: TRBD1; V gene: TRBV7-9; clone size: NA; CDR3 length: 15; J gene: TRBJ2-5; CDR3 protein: CASSYPRGQEETQYF; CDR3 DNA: TGTGCCAGCAGCTATCCCCGAGGACAGGAAGAGACCCAGTACTTC
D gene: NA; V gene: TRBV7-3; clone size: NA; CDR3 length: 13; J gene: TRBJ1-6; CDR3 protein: CASSPGGGSPLHF; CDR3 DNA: TGTGCCAGCAGCCCCGGCGGGGGTTCACCCCTCCACTTT
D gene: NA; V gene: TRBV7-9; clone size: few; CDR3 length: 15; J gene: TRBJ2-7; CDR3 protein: CASSSLRDFGSEQYF; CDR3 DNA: TGTGCCAGCAGCTCTCTCCGGGACTTCGGGAGCGAGCAGTACTTC
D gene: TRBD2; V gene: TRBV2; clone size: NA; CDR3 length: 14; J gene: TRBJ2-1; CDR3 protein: CASKAGGQYNEQFF; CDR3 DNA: TGTGCCAGCAAAGCGGGAGGGCAATACAATGAGCAGTTCTTC